This passage covers 4 T cell receptor beta chains from one sample sequenced in a study of blood T cell repertoires in COVID-19. The repertoire was sequenced with immunoSEQ multiplex PCR; TCRdb's copy has only in-frame clones and lacks some. The data show approximately 27,000 clones, about 88% seen once. Material for sequencing was peripheral blood. The origin of the receptors is a woman aged 50 to 60 with active COVID-19.

The V gene is TRBV5-4, the J gene TRBJ1-4; no reliable D call. The V end lost 0 bases, the J end lost 0 bases, and 6 bases lay between the germline ends. CDR3 length: 15 amino acids. In germline, CDR1 is SGHNT, CDR2 YYREEE (reference sequence). CDR3 loop: CASSLGGATNEKLFF. The CDR3 coding sequence is TGTGCCAGCAGCTTGGGAGGCGCAACTAATGAAAAACTGTTTTTT.

The chain joins TRBV27 to TRBJ2-1; a weak D match, TRBD2 (5 bases). The CDR3 is made up of 17 amino acids. Trimming removed 5 bases at V and 3 bases at J, with 20 bases between. CDR1 is MNHEY, CDR2 SMNVEV, per germline (reference sequence). The CDR3 protein is CASSVRGTSPFYNEQFF. As DNA, the CDR3 is TGTGCCAGCAGTGTTCGGGGAACAAGCCCCTTCTACAATGAGCAGTTCTTC.

A single count supports this clone. This chain joins TRBV7-3 and TRBJ2-2; unclear D gene. Per germline, CDR1 SGHTA and CDR2 FQGTGA. CDR3 length: 14 amino acids. The V gene lost 5 bases and the J gene lost 1 base, with 8 bases spanning the gap. CDR3 in DNA: TGTGCCAGCAGCCCAACCGGGAACACCGGGGAGCTGTTTTTT. This translates into CASSPTGNTGELFF. The entire variable domain, with the rest obtained from reference TRBV7-3 and TRBJ2-2, is as follows: GAGVSQTPSNKVTEKGKYVELRCDPISGHTALYWYRQSLGQGPEFLIYFQGTGAADDSGLPNDRFFAVRPEGSVSTLKIQRTERGDSAVYLCASSPTGNTGELFFGEGSRLTVL.

The chain has TRBV5-4 and TRBJ2-2, with TRBD1 matching 8 bases. CDR3 length: 15 residues. V gave up 4 bases and J gave up 7 bases; unmatched junction bases: 9. The germline gives CDR1 SGHNT, CDR2 YYREEE (reference sequence). CDR3 loop: CASSKDRGRIGELFF. The DNA of the CDR3 is TGTGCCAGCAGCAAAGACAGGGGCAGGATCGGGGAGCTGTTTTTT.